The 14 T cell receptor beta chains presented below share a single source sample, sequenced in a study of PD-L1 blockade in urothelial cancer (dated 2017 in TCRdb). Preparation of the library involved the immunoSEQ multiplex PCR assay. As stored in TCRdb, this immuneACCESS dataset retains in-frame rearrangements with V and J assigned. A fraction of the clones does not appear; measured against another copy, unresolved V genes explain less than half of the discrepancy, and the remainder lacks a known reason. The sample includes about 52,000 clones, with roughly 84% observed a single time. Together, the top ten hold roughly 1.4% of the sample. The time point label on this specimen signifies: pretreatment peripheral blood. The sample in question was PBMCs, obtained around atezolizumab (anti-PD-L1) treatment. The receptors originated from a man aged 50 or older with urothelial cancer.

This clone occurred a few times. In the same sample, other DNA sequences code for this CDR3. J is TRBJ2-2 and V is TRBV5-1, with 8 bases lining up with TRBD2. This CDR3 is built from 15 residues. CDR1 is SGHRS and CDR2 is YFSETQ in the germline V gene. Losses at the gene ends were 3 bases for V and 5 bases for J; bases not matched to a gene: 6. The CDR3 DNA is TGCGCCAGCAGCTCGACTCCGGGAGGGACCGGGGAGCTGTTTTTT. Amino acid sequence: CASSSTPGGTGELFF.

This chain connects TRBV5-4 to TRBJ1-1, with a weak D call TRBD1 (6 bases). Per the germline V gene, CDR1 is SGHNT and CDR2 is YYREEE (reference sequence). The V gene lost 7 bases and the J gene lost 1 base, with 14 bases spanning the gap. The CDR3 is 14 residues long. The CDR3: CASARDTKNTEAFF. For the CDR3, the DNA is TGTGCCAGCGCCCGGGACACAAAGAACACTGAAGCTTTCTTT. The whole variable domain, filled in from reference TRBV5-4 and TRBJ1-1, reads ETGVTQSPTHLIKTRGQQVTLRCSSQSGHNTVSWYQQALGQGPQFIFQYYREEENGRGNFPPRFSGLQFPNYSSELNVNALELDDSALYLCASARDTKNTEAFFGQGTRLTVV.

The chain couples TRBV11-1 to TRBJ1-5, with 7 bases fitting TRBD1. Germline assignment: CDR1 SGHAT and CDR2 FQDESV (reference sequence). V was pared by 5 bases and J by 4 bases, with 2 bases of the junction left unmatched. CDR3 length: 13 amino acids. This CDR3 reads CASSRDSNQPQHF. Written as DNA, the CDR3 is TGTGCCAGCAGCCGGGACAGTAATCAGCCCCAGCATTTT.

The V call is TRBV21-1, the J call TRBJ2-7; TRBD2 is the table's D call, not checked against the DNA. TRBV21-1 is a pseudogene. This CDR3 has 18 residues. The CDR3, as DNA: TGTGCCAGCAGCACAATATGGACTAGCGGGGCGGTTTCGTACGAGCAGTACTTC. Translated, it gives CASSTIWTSGAVSYEQYF.

This chain links TRBV11-1 with TRBJ1-1, with D unclear. The germline V gene has CDR1 SGHAT and CDR2 FQDESV (reference sequence). Trimming left V 3 bases short and J 11 bases short, with 16 bases between. The CDR3 consists of 13 residues. The CDR3 DNA sequence: TGTGCCAGCAGCTTTTTTCCCCAGTGGGAGGCTTTCTTT. This gives the protein CASSFFPQWEAFF.

The chain couples TRBV5-5 to TRBJ1-5; D is undetermined. The CDR3 length is 16 residues. V lost 6 bases, J lost 0 bases, and 16 bases lay in between. Germline-derived CDR1 and CDR2 are SGHKS and YYEKEE (reference sequence). CDR3 protein: CASNHLAVPSNQPQHF. The CDR3 nucleotides are TGTGCCAGCAACCACCTGGCAGTCCCTAGCAATCAGCCCCAGCATTTT.

The chain combines TRBV6-5 with TRBJ1-4; 10 bases are shared with TRBD1. This CDR3 is 16 amino acids long. Germline assignment: CDR1 MNHEY and CDR2 SVGAGI. J was trimmed by 14 bases and V by 2 bases; bases with no gene match: 14. DNA of the CDR3: TGTGCCAGCAGTTACAAGATTTACGGGACAGGGGATCACCTGTTTTTT. Amino acids: CASSYKIYGTGDHLFF.

V and J are TRBV7-8 and TRBJ1-5; 7 bases are a match to TRBD1. J gave up 3 bases and V 3 bases, and 8 bases lay outside the gene matches. From germline, CDR1 is SGHVS and CDR2 FQNEAQ. This CDR3 is 16 amino acids long. The CDR3 DNA reads TGTGCCAGCAGCTTGGAGGGGGCGGTTTTCAATCAGCCCCAGCATTTT. Its protein is CASSLEGAVFNQPQHF.

This clone was found a few times. The V call is TRBV7-7, the J call TRBJ2-7; D perhaps matches TRBD2 (6 bases). The V gene lost 4 bases and the J gene lost 11 bases, with 18 bases spanning the gap. This CDR3 has 13 residues. The V gene's germline CDR1 is SSHAT and CDR2 FNYEAQ (reference sequence). The CDR3 DNA reads TGTGCCAGCAGCTCCGGTCTACGGGAGCGCGAGTACTTC. Residues: CASSSGLREREYF.

V is TRBV6-5 and J is TRBJ2-7; TRBD1 is a possible D gene (7 bases). V dropped 6 bases and J dropped 3 bases, with 12 bases sitting between them. Germline-derived CDR1 and CDR2 are MNHEY and SVGAGI. This CDR3 is built from 13 residues. The CDR3 here is CASRNQGGYEQYF. Here the CDR3 DNA reads TGTGCCAGCAGAAACCAGGGGGGCTACGAGCAGTACTTC.

The chain carries TRBV10-1 and TRBJ2-3; 9 bases agree with TRBD2. The germline gives CDR1 WNHNN, CDR2 SYGVQD (reference sequence). Trimming cost V 5 bases and J 0 bases; bases outside gene matches: 6. The CDR3 length is 16 residues. The CDR3 coding sequence is TGCGCCAGCAGTCCCCAGCGGGGGGCGAGCACAGATACGCAGTATTTT. Translating gives CASSPQRGASTDTQYF.

A single count supports this clone. This chain links TRBV7-3 with TRBJ1-2, with 9 bases lining up with TRBD1. Germline V gene lookup returns CDR1 SGHTA and CDR2 FQGTGA. The junction had 6 bases not matched to a gene; V was cut back by 3 bases and J by 4 bases. The CDR3 has 15 residues. This CDR3 is CASSFTGGAGYGYTF. The CDR3 coding sequence is TGTGCCAGCAGCTTCACAGGGGGCGCGGGCTATGGCTACACCTTC. The variable domain in full, completed from reference TRBV7-3 and TRBJ1-2, reads GAGVSQTPSNKVTEKGKYVELRCDPISGHTALYWYRQSLGQGPEFLIYFQGTGAADDSGLPNDRFFAVRPEGSVSTLKIQRTERGDSAVYLCASSFTGGAGYGYTFGSGTRLTVV.

This clone showed up just a few times. The J gene is TRBJ2-2, the V gene TRBV19; weak D call: TRBD1 (5 bases). Germline values: CDR1 LNHDA, CDR2 SQIVND (reference sequence). Deletions cut 7 bases from V and 2 bases from J, with 14 bases between. The CDR3 totals 15 residues. CDR3 protein: CASINRGSNTGELFF. DNA of the CDR3: TGTGCCAGTATCAATAGGGGTTCCAACACCGGGGAGCTGTTTTTT. Filled out from reference TRBV19 and TRBJ2-2, the complete variable domain reads DGGITQSPKYLFRKEGQNVTLSCEQNLNHDAMYWYRQDPGQGLRLIYYSQIVNDFQKGDIAEGYSVSREKKESFPLTVTSAQKNPTAFYLCASINRGSNTGELFFGEGSRLTVL.

The chain employs TRBV30 and TRBJ2-1; TRBD2 is a possible D gene (6 bases). In germline, CDR1 is GTSNPN, CDR2 SVGIG (reference sequence). This CDR3 contains 14 residues. Trimming left V 4 bases short and J 2 bases short, with 12 bases between. The CDR3 loop reads CAWTPAGTYNEQFF. As DNA, the CDR3 is TGTGCCTGGACCCCGGCGGGGACCTACAATGAGCAGTTCTTC.